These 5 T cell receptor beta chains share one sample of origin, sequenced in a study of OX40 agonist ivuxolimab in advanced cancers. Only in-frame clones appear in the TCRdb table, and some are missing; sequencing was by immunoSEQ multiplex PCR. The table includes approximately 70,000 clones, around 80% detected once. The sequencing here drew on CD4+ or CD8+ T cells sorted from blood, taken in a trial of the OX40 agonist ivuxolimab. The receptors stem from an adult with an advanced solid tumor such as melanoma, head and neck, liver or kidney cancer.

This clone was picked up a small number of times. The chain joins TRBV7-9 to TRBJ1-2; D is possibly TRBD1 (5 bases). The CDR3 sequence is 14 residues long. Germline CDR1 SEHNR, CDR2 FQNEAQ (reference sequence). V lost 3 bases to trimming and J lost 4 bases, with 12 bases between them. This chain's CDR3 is CASSFREGGYGYTF. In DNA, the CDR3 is TGTGCCAGCAGCTTCAGGGAAGGAGGCTATGGCTACACCTTC.

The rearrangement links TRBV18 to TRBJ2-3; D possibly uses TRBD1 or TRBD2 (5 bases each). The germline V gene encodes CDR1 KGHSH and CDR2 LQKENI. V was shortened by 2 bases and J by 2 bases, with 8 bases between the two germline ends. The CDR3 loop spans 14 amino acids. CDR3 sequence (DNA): TGTGCCAGCTCACCAGGGGGAAACACAGATACGCAGTATTTT. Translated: CASSPGGNTDTQYF.

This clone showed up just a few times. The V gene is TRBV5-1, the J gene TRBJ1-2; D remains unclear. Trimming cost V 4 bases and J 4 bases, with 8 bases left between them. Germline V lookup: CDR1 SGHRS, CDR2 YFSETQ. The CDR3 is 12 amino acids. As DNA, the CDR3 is TGCGCCAGCAGCGGCGGACCCTATGGCTACACCTTC. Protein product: CASSGGPYGYTF.

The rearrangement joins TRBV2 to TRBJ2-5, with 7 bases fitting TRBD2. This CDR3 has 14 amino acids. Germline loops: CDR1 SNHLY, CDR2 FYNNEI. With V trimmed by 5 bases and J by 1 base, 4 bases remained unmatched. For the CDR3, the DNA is TGTGCCAGCAGTAAGACTAGCAGCCAAGAGACCCAGTACTTC. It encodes CASSKTSSQETQYF.

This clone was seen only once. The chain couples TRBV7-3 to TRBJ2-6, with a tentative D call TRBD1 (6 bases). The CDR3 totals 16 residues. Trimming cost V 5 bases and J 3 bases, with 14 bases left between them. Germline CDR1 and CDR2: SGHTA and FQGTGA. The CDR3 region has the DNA TGTGCCAGCAGCCTCAGTCCAGGGGTTGGGGCCAACGTCCTGACTTTC. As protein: CASSLSPGVGANVLTF.